This TCR beta chain is drawn from a study of memory CD4+ T cells and cytomegalovirus serostatus. Measured with immunoSEQ multiplex PCR; TCRdb has only the in-frame clones, and not every one. The data contain approximately 47,000 clones, about 78% of them singletons. Single viable CD3+CD4+CD8-CD45RO+ cells were sorted as the memory CD4+ T cells. The CDR3 sequence is 14 residues long. The germline gives CDR1 LNHDA, CDR2 SQIVND (reference sequence). The V and J ends lost 10 bases and 0 bases respectively, with 12 bases between them. Sequenced input: memory CD4+ T cells from blood. The genes are TRBV19 and TRBJ2-2, with D perhaps TRBD1 (7 bases). The sequence came from an adult in good health and CMV-seronegative. The CDR3 nucleotides read TGTGCCACTCGGGGGACAGCGAACACCGGGGAGCTGTTTTTT. The encoded protein is CATRGTANTGELFF.